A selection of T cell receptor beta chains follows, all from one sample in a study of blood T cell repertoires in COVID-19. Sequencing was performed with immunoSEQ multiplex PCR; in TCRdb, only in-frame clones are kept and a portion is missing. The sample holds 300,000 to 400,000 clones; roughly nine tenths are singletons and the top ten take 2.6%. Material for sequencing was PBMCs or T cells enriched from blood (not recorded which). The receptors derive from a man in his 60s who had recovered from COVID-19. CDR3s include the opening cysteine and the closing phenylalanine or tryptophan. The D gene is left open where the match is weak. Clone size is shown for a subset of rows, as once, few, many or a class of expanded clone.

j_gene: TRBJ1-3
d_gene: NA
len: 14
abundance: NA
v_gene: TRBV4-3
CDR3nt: TGCGCCAGCAGCCAAGCAGGGACTGGAAACACCATATATTTT
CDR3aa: CASSQAGTGNTIYF

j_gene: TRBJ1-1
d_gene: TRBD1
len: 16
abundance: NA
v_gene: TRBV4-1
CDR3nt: TGCGCCAGCAGTCGACAGGGACAGTCGATGAACACTGAAGCTTTCTTT
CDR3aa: CASSRQGQSMNTEAFF

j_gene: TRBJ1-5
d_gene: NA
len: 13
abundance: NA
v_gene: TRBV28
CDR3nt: TGTGCCAGCAGTACCTTCGGGGGACAGCCCCAGCATTTT
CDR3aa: CASSTFGGQPQHF

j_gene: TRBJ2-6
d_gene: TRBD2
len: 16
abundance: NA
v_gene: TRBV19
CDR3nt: TGTGCCAGTAGTAGCGGGAGACCGGCTGGGGCCAACGTCCTGACTTTC
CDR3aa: CASSSGRPAGANVLTF

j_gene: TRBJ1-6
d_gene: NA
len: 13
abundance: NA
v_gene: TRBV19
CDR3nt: TGTGCCAGTAGTATTTTGACAGATTCACCCCTCCACTTT
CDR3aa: CASSILTDSPLHF

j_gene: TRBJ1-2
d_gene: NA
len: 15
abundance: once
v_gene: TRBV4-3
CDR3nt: TGCGCCAGCAGCCAAGATCGAAAGGGGCCCGTAGGCTACACCTTC
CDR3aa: CASSQDRKGPVGYTF

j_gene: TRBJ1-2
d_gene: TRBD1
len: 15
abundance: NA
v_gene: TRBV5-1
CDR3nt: TGCGCCAGCAGCTGGGGGGACAGGGCATACTATGGCTACACCTTC
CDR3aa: CASSWGDRAYYGYTF

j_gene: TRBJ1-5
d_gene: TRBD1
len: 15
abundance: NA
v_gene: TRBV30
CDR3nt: TGTGCCTGGAGTCCCTCAGGGGGTGGGGATCAGCCCCAGCATTTT
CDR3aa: CAWSPSGGGDQPQHF

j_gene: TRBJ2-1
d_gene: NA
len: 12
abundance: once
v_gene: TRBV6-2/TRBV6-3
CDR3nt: TGTGCCAGCAGTTACGGGGCCCTTGAGCAGTTCTTC
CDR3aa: CASSYGALEQFF

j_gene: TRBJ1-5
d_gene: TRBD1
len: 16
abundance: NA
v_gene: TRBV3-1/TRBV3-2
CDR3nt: TGTGCCAGCAGCCAAGCCGGGACAGGGGGCAATCAGCCCCAGCATTTT
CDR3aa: CASSQAGTGGNQPQHF

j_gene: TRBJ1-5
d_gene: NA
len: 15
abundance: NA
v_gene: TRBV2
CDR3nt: TGTGCCAGCAGTGAAGCCCTGTATAGCAATCAGCCCCAGCATTTT
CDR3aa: CASSEALYSNQPQHF

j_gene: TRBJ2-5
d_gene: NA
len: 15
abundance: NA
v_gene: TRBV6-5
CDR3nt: TGTGCCAGCAGCGAGAGCGGGTACAACCAAGAGACCCAGTACTTC
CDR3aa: CASSESGYNQETQYF

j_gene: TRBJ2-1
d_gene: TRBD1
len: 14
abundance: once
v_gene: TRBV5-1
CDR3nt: TGCGCCAGCAGTCCCGGGACAGGTTACAATGAGCAGTTCTTC
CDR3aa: CASSPGTGYNEQFF

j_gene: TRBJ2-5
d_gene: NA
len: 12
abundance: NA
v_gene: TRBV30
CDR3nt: TGTGCCTGGAGTTTGGAGCAAGAGACCCAGTACTTC
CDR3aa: CAWSLEQETQYF

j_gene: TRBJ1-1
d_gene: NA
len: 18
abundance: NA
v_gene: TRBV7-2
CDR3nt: TGTGCCAGCAGCTTAGGCATGTTAGCAGGGACTATGAACACTGAAGCTTTCTTT
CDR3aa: CASSLGMLAGTMNTEAFF

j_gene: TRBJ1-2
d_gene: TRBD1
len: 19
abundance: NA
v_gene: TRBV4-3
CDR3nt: TGCGCCAGCAGCCGAACTCCAACCAGGGGGCGCAGCAAGCGTTATGGCTACACCTTC
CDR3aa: CASSRTPTRGRSKRYGYTF

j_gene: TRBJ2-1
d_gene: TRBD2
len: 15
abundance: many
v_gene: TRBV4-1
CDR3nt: TGCGCCAGCAGCCAAGAGCGGGAGTTCTTCAATGAGCAGTTCTTC
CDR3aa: CASSQEREFFNEQFF

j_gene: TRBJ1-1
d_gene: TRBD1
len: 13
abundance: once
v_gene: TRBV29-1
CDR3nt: TGCAGCGTCGCTACAGGGGTCAGCACTGAAGCTTTCTTT
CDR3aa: CSVATGVSTEAFF

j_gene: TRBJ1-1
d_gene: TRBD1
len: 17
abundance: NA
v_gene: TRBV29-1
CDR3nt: TGCAGCGCCTTCGCCGGGACAGGGGCCTATAATGGAGTTGAAGCTTTCTTT
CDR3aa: CSAFAGTGAYNGVEAFF

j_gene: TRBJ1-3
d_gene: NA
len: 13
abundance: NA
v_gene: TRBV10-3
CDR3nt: TGTGCCATCTCAGCGAGCTCTGGAAACACCATATATTTT
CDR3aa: CAISASSGNTIYF